This paragraph reports one T cell receptor (beta chain). This clonotype was seen many times. Its recognized antigen is unknown. There are no base qualities to consult, and no much larger clone falls within one base. This specimen comes from a study of early T cells in non-severe SARS-CoV-2 infection (dated by TCRdb to the early 2020s). In terms of the full investigation: Bulk RNA from unsorted whole blood was used for TCR sequencing, so alpha and beta chains could not be paired. Study-level results and caveats: VDJdb matching was skewed toward anti-spike CD8 responses and likely underestimated virus-specific expansions by missing private and CD4 specificities.

A case-control design nested within a healthcare worker cohort in London, UK, was used, with weekly nasopharyngeal swab PCR tests and blood sampling performed. Healthcare workers were recruited between 23 and 31 March 2020, during the week of the UK lockdown, and were followed weekly for up to about 15 weeks. Receptors were amplified or captured by 5' RACE. TCRdb records NextSeq 500 as the sequencer. In the TCR library protocol, unique molecular identifiers were attached to individual cDNA molecules to correct for PCR bias and sequencing error. TCR alpha and beta chains were both sequenced, and the abundances of alpha and beta sequences in each sample were closely correlated with each other. On the study's bioinformatics: V gene, J gene and CDR3 annotation of TCR sequences was performed with Decombinator V4. Expanded TCRs were defined as changing significantly between any two time points under a Poisson model with p below 0.0001. Abundances of TCRs were expressed as counts per million after normalisation to the total number of TCRs sequenced in each sample. TRAV1-2 paired with TRAJ12, TRAJ20 or TRAJ33 defined MAIT TCRs, while TRAV10 paired with TRAJ18 defined iNKT TCRs. VDJdb, accessed on 1 November 2021, was searched for TCRs annotated for CMV, EBV and SARS-CoV-2, and TCRs annotated for more than one antigen were excluded. The public reads were reanalyzed by TCRdb: fastp trimming at Q25, MiXCR alignment, in-frame beta chains only. Records with the same CDR3 protein are collapsed into one entry carrying the most frequent genes and DNA. The authors' filters were not applied to this entry. This sample gives under 95,000 distinct CDR3 sequences in total; just under 15% of them show up just once. 4.5% to 7% of the sample is in the top ten clones.

CDR1 is given as SGHVS and CDR2 as FQNEAQ, both from the germline V gene. From the cysteine through the phenylalanine, the CDR3 covers 15 amino acids. The CDR3 DNA has 45 bases and is translated from base 1. The junction shows trimming of 3 bases on V and 8 bases on J, plus 17 bases between the germline ends. Recombination connected TRBV7-8 to TRBJ2-1, and perhaps TRBD2 as D gene, on 5 matching bases. The receptor was derived from an adult who was a healthcare worker with PCR-confirmed SARS-CoV-2 infection or an uninfected control (not recorded which). Material: whole blood. The CDR3: CASSFSAVRGDEQFF. The nucleotide sequence reads as follows: TGTGCCAGCAGCTTTAGCGCAGTCCGGGGAGATGAGCAGTTCTTC.